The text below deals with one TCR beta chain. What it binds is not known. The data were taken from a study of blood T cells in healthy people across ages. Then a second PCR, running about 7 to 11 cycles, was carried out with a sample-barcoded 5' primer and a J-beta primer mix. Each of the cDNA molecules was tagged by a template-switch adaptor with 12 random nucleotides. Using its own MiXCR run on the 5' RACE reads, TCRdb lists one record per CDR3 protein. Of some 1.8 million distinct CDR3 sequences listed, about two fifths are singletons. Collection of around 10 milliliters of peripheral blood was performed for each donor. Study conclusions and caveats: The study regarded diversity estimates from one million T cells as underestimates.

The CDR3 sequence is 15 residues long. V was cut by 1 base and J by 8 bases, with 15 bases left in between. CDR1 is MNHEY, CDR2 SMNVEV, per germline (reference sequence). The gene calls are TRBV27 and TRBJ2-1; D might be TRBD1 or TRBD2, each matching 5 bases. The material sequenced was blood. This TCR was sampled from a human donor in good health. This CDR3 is CASSLLGVVKDEQFF. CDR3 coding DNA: TGTGCCAGCAGTTTATTGGGGGTTGTGAAGGATGAGCAGTTCTTC.